The rows below give T cell receptor beta chains drawn from one sample of a study of blood T cell repertoires in COVID-19. Some clones are missing from TCRdb's copy, which holds only in-frame ones; the method was immunoSEQ multiplex PCR. Among 70,000 or so clones listed, over 75% were seen once. Sequenced sample: peripheral blood. All receptors come from a woman between 18 and 30 years old with acute or convalescent COVID-19. The CDR3 runs from the conserved cysteine through the conserved F or W. A D gene is named only where the DNA matches it firmly. For some rows the clone size is stated as once, few or many, or as a class when expanded; others skip it.

TRBJ1-1 - - TRBV15 CATSRGGGSSEAFF TGTGCCACCAGCAGAGGTGGGGGGAGTTCTGAAGCTTTCTTT
TRBJ1-1 - - TRBV12-5 CASGFREGWTERRAAEAFF TGTGCTAGTGGTTTTAGGGAGGGATGGACCGAGCGGCGGGCTGCTGAAGCTTTCTTT
TRBJ1-1 once TRBD1 TRBV4-3 CASRPGTAMNTEAFF TGCGCCAGCAGACCCGGGACAGCCATGAACACTGAAGCTTTCTTT
TRBJ2-1 - TRBD2 TRBV29-1 CSVGPGGKTSGRVLYNEQFF TGCAGCGTTGGGCCAGGGGGCAAGACTAGCGGGAGAGTTCTCTACAATGAGCAGTTCTTC
TRBJ1-4 - TRBD1 TRBV28 CASSRWTGGGVREKLFF TGTGCCAGCAGCCGATGGACAGGGGGCGGAGTCAGGGAAAAACTGTTTTTT
TRBJ2-2 once TRBD1 TRBV10-3 CASQDRGYAGELFF TGTGCCAGTCAGGACAGGGGGTATGCCGGGGAGCTGTTTTTT
TRBJ2-3 - TRBD1 TRBV7-8 CASSPERTGGADTQYF TGTGCCAGCAGCCCCGAACGGACAGGAGGCGCAGATACGCAGTATTTT
TRBJ1-1 - - TRBV27 CASREGSGTNTEAFF TGTGCCAGCAGAGAAGGTAGCGGGACGAACACTGAAGCTTTCTTT
TRBJ1-5 - TRBD1 TRBV29-1 CSVWDRGGPQHF TGCAGCGTCTGGGACAGGGGTGGACCCCAGCATTTT
TRBJ2-1 - TRBD2 TRBV25-1 CASSQGEGGVHEQFF TGTGCCAGCAGCCAGGGAGAGGGAGGGGTCCATGAGCAGTTCTTC
TRBJ2-2 - - TRBV7-9 CASSLATGGDTGELFF TGTGCCAGCAGCTTAGCAACAGGGGGGGACACCGGGGAGCTGTTTTTT
TRBJ2-7 - TRBD2 TRBV27 CASRRGGSIDEQYF TGTGCCAGCAGAAGGGGCGGGAGTATAGACGAGCAGTACTTC
TRBJ1-6 - TRBD1 TRBV6-6 CASRPGTGRNSPLHF TGTGCCAGCAGACCCGGGACAGGACGAAATTCACCCCTCCACTTT
TRBJ1-1 once - TRBV6-5 CASSYVLVNTEAFF TGTGCCAGCAGTTACGTCCTCGTCAACACTGAAGCTTTCTTT
TRBJ1-2 - TRBD1 TRBV10-3 CASKGGAGYGYTF TGTGCCAGCAAAGGGGGCGCGGGCTATGGCTACACCTTC
TRBJ1-5 - TRBD1 TRBV6-2/TRBV6-3 CASSYGQGAGQPQHF TGTGCCAGCAGTTATGGACAGGGGGCCGGTCAGCCCCAGCATTTT
TRBJ1-3 - TRBD1 TRBV5-1 CASSSLPGQGIGGNTIYF TGCGCCAGCAGCTCATTGCCCGGACAGGGGATAGGTGGAAACACCATATATTTT
TRBJ1-2 - - TRBV7-9 CASSQGRAPNYGYTF TGTGCCAGCAGCCAGGGCCGAGCTCCTAACTATGGCTACACCTTC
TRBJ1-3 - - TRBV9 CASSVGSGTGNTIYF TGTGCCAGCAGCGTAGGTTCAGGGACTGGAAACACCATATATTTT
TRBJ2-1 once - TRBV28 CASSGPSTGPIYNEQFF TGTGCCAGCAGTGGACCGTCGACAGGACCTATCTACAATGAGCAGTTCTTC
TRBJ2-7 - TRBD2 TRBV7-9 CASSPGGQQYF TGTGCCAGCAGCCCGGGGGGACAGCAGTACTTC
TRBJ1-2 - - TRBV5-4 CASSLDGQNYGYTF TGTGCCAGCAGCTTGGACGGACAGAACTATGGCTACACCTTC
TRBJ2-7 - TRBD1 TRBV28 CVSSLLTGAAYEQYF TGTGTCAGCAGCCTTTTGACAGGGGCCGCCTACGAGCAGTACTTC
TRBJ1-2 - - TRBV11-3 CASRTGSGYTF TGTGCCAGCCGTACAGGGTCCGGCTACACCTTC
TRBJ1-1 - - TRBV7-6 CASSPEGRQDLTEAFF TGTGCCAGCAGCCCAGAGGGTCGGCAGGACCTCACTGAAGCTTTCTTT
TRBJ2-7 - - TRBV27 CASSPSGYSSYEQYF TGTGCCAGCAGCCCGAGCGGCTACAGCTCCTACGAGCAGTACTTC
TRBJ2-1 - - TRBV30 CAWRRRGARGNEQFF TGTGCCTGGCGTCGACGGGGGGCGAGGGGCAATGAGCAGTTCTTC
TRBJ1-2 - - TRBV28 CASSPGGAGGYTF TGTGCCAGCAGCCCGGGGGGCGCGGGTGGCTACACCTTC
TRBJ1-1 - TRBD1 TRBV19 CASTATGVSTEAFF TGTGCCAGTACCGCGACAGGGGTTAGCACTGAAGCTTTCTTT
TRBJ1-1 - - TRBV27 CASSLRENTEAFF TGTGCCAGCAGTTTGCGAGAGAACACTGAAGCTTTCTTT
TRBJ2-3 - - TRBV18 CASSPGVSDTQYF TGTGCCAGCTCACCCGGGGTTTCAGATACGCAGTATTTT
TRBJ2-3 - TRBD1 TRBV12-3/TRBV12-4 CASSWTGSDTQYF TGTGCCAGCAGTTGGACAGGGTCGGATACGCAGTATTTT
TRBJ2-2 - - TRBV27 CASSSGASTGELFF TGTGCCAGCAGTTCAGGGGCGAGCACCGGGGAGCTGTTTTTT
TRBJ2-2 - TRBD1 TRBV5-1 CASKGTEGIDTGELFF TGCGCCAGCAAGGGGACAGAAGGGATCGACACCGGGGAGCTGTTTTTT
TRBJ1-1 - - TRBV24-1 CATSEGGGNTEAFF TGTGCCACCAGTGAGGGCGGGGGCAACACTGAAGCTTTCTTT
TRBJ2-5 - TRBD1 TRBV27 CASSPRTGETQYF TGTGCCAGCAGCCCCCGGACAGGGGAGACCCAGTACTTC
TRBJ1-2 - - TRBV2 CASSAQDSNYGYTF TGTGCCAGCAGTGCACAGGATAGTAACTATGGCTACACCTTC
TRBJ2-3 - TRBD2 TRBV5-6 CASSSGTSGGGRYF TGTGCCAGCAGCTCAGGGACTAGCGGGGGGGGCAGGTATTTT
TRBJ2-5 - TRBD1 TRBV15 CATSSPGQKETQYF TGTGCCACCAGCAGCCCGGGACAGAAAGAGACCCAGTACTTC
TRBJ1-5 - TRBD1 TRBV7-8 CASSPRVGTVNSNQPQHF TGTGCCAGCAGCCCCCGAGTCGGGACAGTGAATAGCAATCAGCCCCAGCATTTT
TRBJ1-2 - - TRBV25-1 CASSEGADYGYTF TGTGCCAGCAGTGAAGGGGCAGACTATGGCTACACCTTC
TRBJ2-5 few - TRBV7-6 CASSLGIQETQYF TGTGCCAGCAGTCTGGGCATTCAAGAGACCCAGTACTTC
TRBJ1-6 - TRBD1 TRBV6-5 CASRNGQATNSPLHF TGTGCCAGCAGGAACGGACAGGCAACTAATTCACCCCTCCACTTT
TRBJ2-1 - - TRBV21-1 CASTEVLAGLLTSYNEQFF TGTGCCAGCACCGAAGTACTAGCGGGACTCTTGACCTCCTACAATGAGCAGTTCTTC
TRBJ2-5 - TRBD1 TRBV30 CAWRMPGGGETQYF TGTGCCTGGAGGATGCCAGGGGGTGGTGAGACCCAGTACTTC
TRBJ2-3 - TRBD2 TRBV5-6 CASSLAMGPGGTQYF TGTGCCAGCAGCTTGGCCATGGGACCGGGGGGTACGCAGTATTTT
TRBJ2-1 - TRBD2 TRBV7-8 CASSPLAGGTYNEQFF TGTGCCAGCAGCCCTCTAGCGGGGGGGACCTACAATGAGCAGTTCTTC
TRBJ1-1 - - TRBV2 CASSEAVVRADTEAFF TGTGCCAGCAGTGAAGCCGTGGTCAGGGCCGACACTGAAGCTTTCTTT
TRBJ2-1 - TRBD2 TRBV7-9 CASSQKGASGGNYNEQFF TGTGCCAGCAGCCAAAAGGGGGCTAGCGGGGGAAACTACAATGAGCAGTTCTTC
TRBJ1-4 - TRBD1 TRBV25-1 CASSDRSGDRTYEKLFF TGTGCCAGCAGTGATCGTTCGGGGGACAGAACCTATGAAAAACTGTTTTTT
TRBJ2-7 - TRBD1 TRBV5-5 CASSLTRTGPHEQYF TGTGCCAGCAGCTTGACAAGGACAGGGCCCCACGAGCAGTACTTC
TRBJ2-2 - - TRBV19 CASRVPGGELFF TGTGCCAGTAGAGTCCCAGGCGGGGAGCTGTTTTTT
TRBJ1-5 - - TRBV27 CASSLDRLGNQPQHF TGTGCCAGCAGCCTTGACAGGCTGGGCAATCAGCCCCAGCATTTT
TRBJ2-3 - - TRBV18 CASSPYQADTQYF TGTGCCAGCTCACCGTACCAGGCGGATACGCAGTATTTT
TRBJ2-7 - - TRBV7-2 CASSSGGASGAYEQYF TGTGCCAGCAGCTCTGGGGGGGCTAGCGGAGCCTACGAGCAGTACTTC
TRBJ2-7 once - TRBV6-5 CASSLRGSYEQYF TGTGCCAGCAGTCTCCGGGGCTCCTACGAGCAGTACTTC
TRBJ1-1 - - TRBV19 CASSLNRNTEAFF TGTGCCAGTAGTCTTAACAGGAACACTGAAGCTTTCTTT
TRBJ2-1 - TRBD2 TRBV5-6 CASSLGLATYNEQFF TGTGCCAGCAGCTTGGGACTAGCGACCTACAATGAGCAGTTCTTC
TRBJ1-2 - TRBD1 TRBV29-1 CSVDRGQGADGYTF TGCAGCGTTGATCGGGGACAGGGCGCCGATGGCTACACCTTC